Sequencing of this T cell receptor (beta chain) was carried out in a study of T cells in Graves' hyperthyroidism and ophthalmopathy (dated by TCRdb to about 2019). Regarding the study in general: Peripheral blood was sampled at the time of initial diagnosis, prior to any treatment. Prospective prediction of ophthalmopathy was tested in an independent validation cohort consisting of some 18 hyperthyroidism patients and 17 patients who later progressed to ophthalmopathy. A discovery cohort of roughly 100 patients, 43 with Graves' ophthalmopathy and approximately 60 with stable Graves' hyperthyroidism, was used to find distinguishing TCR V-J signatures. Thyroid tissue and blood T-cell repertoires from more than five Graves' hyperthyroidism patients were also compared in the study. For training and testing, the 80 to 100 patients in the discovery cohort were randomly divided in a 7:3 ratio. Following sampling, methimazole starting at 30 mg daily was given to hyperthyroidism patients, and high-dose intravenous methylprednisolone was given to ophthalmopathy patients. The paper reports TCR Vbeta CDR3 sequencing of more than 120 peripheral blood samples: 40 or so ophthalmopathy, about 75 hyperthyroidism and roughly 17 progressor patients.

Ophthalmopathy patients had moderately to severely active disease, with a Clinical Activity Score of 3 or more, a NOSPECS grade of 4 or more, and a disease duration of less than 3 months. The study excluded patients with uncontrolled infections, other autoimmune diseases, pregnancy or lactation. Clinical symptoms, serum thyroxine and TRAb, thyroid ultrasound, and orbital computed tomography formed the basis for the diagnoses. PBMCs were isolated from about 9.2 ml of fresh peripheral blood by Ficoll-Paque density gradient centrifugation. Trizol reagent was used to extract total RNA, and RNA quality was then checked on an Agilent 2100 Bioanalyzer. Trimming removed 6 bases from V and 4 bases from J; the gene matches leave 4 bases unexplained. Counted from cysteine to phenylalanine, this CDR3 has 14 amino acids. The DNA shown is the 42-base CDR3, in frame from base 1. CDR1 is given as MNHEY and CDR2 as SMNVEV, both from the germline V gene (reference sequence).

This clonotype has just a few counts. The clone's antigen remains unknown. There are no base qualities to consult, and no much larger clone falls within one base. The paper as a whole reports these results and caveats: Sample size was not statistically predetermined, and investigators were not blinded to group allocation. Most expanded thyroid clonotypes (frequency above 0.001) were also found in blood, which suggests that blood repertoires may mirror thyroid immune responses. In validation, the model predicted progression to ophthalmopathy a median of about 5.9 months before onset, with over 55% sensitivity and roughly 72% specificity. A 13 V-J signature model separated ophthalmopathy from stable hyperthyroidism, with nearly 90% sensitivity and roughly 82% specificity in cross-validation and 80%/75% in testing.

Amplification of TCR beta CDR3 regions was carried out from RNA transcripts. The TCR CDR3 was subjected to a first round of RT-PCR using the HTBI primer set and the Qiagen OneStep RT-PCR kit. The libraries were constructed in a second round of multiplex PCR and then size-selected and purified. Paired-end sequencing of the libraries was performed with 100 bp reads on an Illumina HiSeq2000. The source study handled its data this way. SOAPnuke was used to process the raw data, throwing out any read that contained adapters or uncalled bases, had a mean Phred below 15, or lacked an exact constant-primer or identifier match. COPE v1.2.5 was used to merge the high-quality paired reads, and each unique nucleotide sequence was defined as a clonotype. MiTCR v1.1 was used to align the clonotypes against IMGT TRBV, TRBD and TRBJ reference segments. The analysis was restricted to V-J combinations with a frequency above 0.0001, which together covered around 99% of the repertoires. The TCS score was defined as F50 (clonal expansion) divided by E x V (chaos), with BLOSUM62-based TCRdist calculated between CDR3 peptides within each V-J. Welch's t-statistics and random forest reduced 500 to 650 V-J features to roughly 13, which were used in a naive Bayes classifier (R e1071). TCRdb reran the public reads through fastp at Q25 and MiXCR, keeping productive beta chains. When rows share a CDR3 protein, they turn into one entry using the most common DNA and genes. The V and J calls come from TCRdb's annotation, not from the publication. The sample profile shows roughly 400,000 distinct CDR3 sequences; about an eighth of them were found once. Around 27% of the sample is taken by the ten largest.

The clonotype was recovered from a man aged 50 to 59 with Graves' ophthalmopathy. The V and J genes are TRBV27 and TRBJ1-5; TRBD1 agrees with 9 junctional bases. The source material was blood. The DNA reads TGTGCCAGCAGCTACAGGGGGCCAAATCAGCCCCAGCATTTT. It translates to CASSYRGPNQPQHF.